The TCR beta chain described here comes from a study of shared clonotypes between healthy human individuals. V was cut by 1 base and J by 2 bases, with 11 bases left in between. The CDR3 is 16 residues long. The germline V gene encodes CDR1 LGHNA and CDR2 YNFKEQ. TCRdb's copy holds only in-frame clones and misses some; the assay was immunoSEQ multiplex PCR. The table lists 1.5 million to 2.5 million clones, about 95% of them singletons. CD45RO-negative CD8 cells positively selected for CCR7 made up the naive population, which excluded terminally differentiated effector memory CD45RA+ cells. Free of recent acute infections or vaccinations, the donors were healthy HIV-negative adults.

The receptor was isolated from a man between 18 and 29 years old in good health. Sequencing used naive CD8+ T cells sorted from blood. The J gene is TRBJ1-4, the V gene TRBV4-2, with D possibly TRBD1 on 5 matching bases. The CDR3 loop reads CASSQAGEGTNEKLFF. Written as DNA, the CDR3 is TGTGCCAGCAGCCAAGCTGGGGAGGGGACTAATGAAAAACTGTTTTTT.